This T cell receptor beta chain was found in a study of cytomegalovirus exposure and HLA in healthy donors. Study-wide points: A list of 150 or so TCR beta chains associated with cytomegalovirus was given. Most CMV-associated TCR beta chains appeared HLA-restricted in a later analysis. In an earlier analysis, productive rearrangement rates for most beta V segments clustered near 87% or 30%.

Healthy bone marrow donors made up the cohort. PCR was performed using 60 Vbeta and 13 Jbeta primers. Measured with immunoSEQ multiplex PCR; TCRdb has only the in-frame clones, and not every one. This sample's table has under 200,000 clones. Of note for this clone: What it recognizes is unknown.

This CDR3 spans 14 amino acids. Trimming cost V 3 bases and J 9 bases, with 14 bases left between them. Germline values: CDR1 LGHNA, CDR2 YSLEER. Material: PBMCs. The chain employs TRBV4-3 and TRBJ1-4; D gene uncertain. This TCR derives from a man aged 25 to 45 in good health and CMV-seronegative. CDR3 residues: CASSQDRRGKKLFF. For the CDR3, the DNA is TGCGCCAGCAGCCAGGACCGTCGGGGTAAAAAACTGTTTTTT.